Listed below are T cell receptor beta chains from one sample, sequenced in a study of cytomegalovirus exposure and HLA in healthy donors. Data came from immunoSEQ multiplex PCR; TCRdb stores just in-frame clones and leaves some out. The table lists under 200,000 clones, roughly 79% of them singletons. Sequencing used PBMCs. These receptors were obtained from a man aged 45 to 65 in good health and CMV-seropositive. The CDR3 runs from the conserved cysteine through the conserved F or W. A D gene is named only where the DNA matches it firmly. Clone size is given for some rows only: seen once, a few or many times, or a class if the clone is expanded.

d_gene,abundance,j_gene,len,v_gene,CDR3aa,CDR3nt
-,-,TRBJ1-1,13,TRBV5-5,CASSLGVSGVAFF,TGTGCCAGCAGCTTGGGGGTATCGGGTGTTGCTTTCTTT
-,once,TRBJ2-5,18,TRBV6-1,CASSVRDSKRPGGETQYF,TGTGCCAGCAGTGTCCGGGACAGCAAGAGACCCGGGGGTGAGACCCAGTACTTC
TRBD1,-,TRBJ1-1,16,TRBV28,CASSPWDRGLNTEAFF,TGTGCCAGCAGTCCCTGGGACAGGGGCCTGAACACTGAAGCTTTCTTT
-,-,TRBJ1-2,14,TRBV7-8,CASSDTGKNYGYTF,TGTGCCAGCAGCGATACAGGGAAAAACTATGGCTACACCTTC
-,few,TRBJ1-2,13,TRBV25-1,CASSEGGDYGYTF,TGTGCCAGCAGTGAGGGAGGGGACTATGGCTACACCTTC
-,-,TRBJ1-1,13,TRBV12-5,CASGEQGNTEAFF,TGTGCTAGTGGTGAACAGGGGAACACTGAAGCTTTCTTT
TRBD1,-,TRBJ2-7,15,TRBV9,CASSVSPGQTYEQYF,TGTGCCAGCAGCGTAAGCCCGGGACAGACCTACGAGCAGTACTTC
TRBD1,few,TRBJ1-5,12,TRBV7-9,CASDRANQPQHF,TGTGCCAGTGACAGGGCCAATCAGCCCCAGCATTTT
TRBD2,-,TRBJ2-6,15,TRBV11-3,CASSGGVSGANALTF,TGTGCCAGCAGCGGGGGGGTTTCTGGGGCCAACGCCCTGACTTTC
TRBD1,-,TRBJ2-7,15,TRBV6-5,CASSYVQGAGYEQYF,TGTGCCAGCAGTTATGTACAGGGGGCGGGCTACGAGCAGTACTTC
-,-,TRBJ2-3,15,TRBV5-1,CASSLGAGSTDTQYF,TGCGCCAGCAGCTTGGGAGCAGGGAGCACAGATACGCAGTATTTT
TRBD1,-,TRBJ1-1,14,TRBV7-9,CASSTHRGWTEAFF,TGTGCCAGCAGCACCCACAGGGGTTGGACTGAAGCTTTCTTT
-,-,TRBJ2-1,15,TRBV9,CASSVAGASYNEQFF,TGTGCCAGCAGCGTAGCAGGGGCGAGCTACAATGAGCAGTTCTTC
TRBD2,-,TRBJ2-5,15,TRBV27,CASSLGAGGGETQYF,TGTGCCAGCAGTTTAGGAGCGGGGGGTGGTGAGACCCAGTACTTC
TRBD1,-,TRBJ1-3,14,TRBV5-8,CASRPGGSGNTIYF,TGTGCCAGCAGGCCAGGGGGCTCAGGAAACACCATATATTTT
TRBD1,-,TRBJ1-2,16,TRBV6-5,CASSYSGSRTGYGYTF,TGTGCCAGCAGTTACTCGGGGAGTCGGACAGGGTATGGCTACACCTTC
TRBD1,-,TRBJ1-1,16,TRBV5-1,CASSLVGTGVDTEAFF,TGCGCCAGCAGCTTGGTGGGGACAGGGGTAGACACTGAAGCTTTCTTT
TRBD1,-,TRBJ1-4,14,TRBV5-6,CASSLRRGQEKLFF,TGTGCCAGCAGCTTGCGCAGGGGGCAAGAAAAACTGTTTTTT
-,-,TRBJ1-4,17,TRBV28,CASSLWRGRNPTEKLFF,TGTGCCAGCAGTTTATGGAGGGGGAGAAACCCCACGGAAAAACTGTTTTTT
TRBD1,-,TRBJ1-4,14,TRBV5-1,CASSLGTGYEKLFF,TGCGCCAGCAGCCTCGGGACAGGATATGAAAAACTGTTTTTT
TRBD2,-,TRBJ2-2,15,TRBV6-5,CASRRLADYTGELFF,TGTGCCAGCAGGAGACTAGCGGACTACACCGGGGAGCTGTTTTTT
-,-,TRBJ1-5,14,TRBV19,CASRGQGRGQPQHF,TGTGCCAGTAGGGGTCAGGGGAGAGGTCAGCCCCAGCATTTT
-,-,TRBJ1-3,15,TRBV9,CASSPGQYSGNTIYF,TGTGCCAGCAGCCCTGGACAATACTCTGGAAACACCATATATTTT
TRBD1,-,TRBJ2-2,14,TRBV7-9,CASSSPTGTGELFF,TGTGCCAGCAGCTCGCCGACAGGGACCGGGGAGCTGTTTTTT
TRBD1,-,TRBJ1-6,15,TRBV4-1,CASSQGGQRNSPLHF,TGCGCCAGCAGCCAAGGGGGACAGCGTAATTCACCCCTCCACTTT
-,-,TRBJ1-6,15,TRBV9,CASSVDLTTASPLHF,TGTGCCAGCAGCGTAGACCTCACTACGGCTTCACCCCTCCACTTT
-,few,TRBJ1-3,12,TRBV6-1,CASSGGSGTIYF,TGTGCCAGCAGCGGAGGGTCGGGCACCATATATTTT
TRBD1,-,TRBJ1-5,19,TRBV6-9,CASSRNHTYRGGKGQPQHF,TGTGCCAGCAGTCGAAATCACACCTACAGGGGTGGTAAAGGTCAGCCCCAGCATTTT
TRBD1,once,TRBJ1-3,16,TRBV19,CASSTWTGKSGNTIYF,TGTGCCAGTAGTACCTGGACAGGGAAATCTGGAAACACCATATATTTT
-,-,TRBJ2-5,15,TRBV15,CATSRVAGDVETQYF,TGTGCCACCAGCAGAGTAGCAGGGGATGTTGAGACCCAGTACTTC
-,few,TRBJ1-1,12,TRBV5-5,CASSGAALEAFF,TGTGCCAGCAGCGGGGCCGCATTAGAAGCTTTCTTT
TRBD1,-,TRBJ2-1,13,TRBV6-5,CASSHDRDNEQFF,TGTGCCAGCAGCCACGACAGGGACAATGAGCAGTTCTTC
-,once,TRBJ1-1,15,TRBV7-9,CASSSGFRGNTEAFF,TGTGCCAGCAGCTCGGGCTTCCGGGGGAACACTGAAGCTTTCTTT
TRBD1,once,TRBJ2-6,16,TRBV5-1,CASKTGALSGANVLTF,TGCGCCAGCAAGACAGGGGCCCTCTCTGGGGCCAACGTCCTGACTTTC
-,few,TRBJ1-1,13,TRBV4-2,CASSQEGASGAFF,TGTGCCAGCAGCCAAGAAGGGGCGTCAGGAGCTTTCTTT
TRBD1,-,TRBJ1-4,14,TRBV6-5,CASSYSRDSEKLFF,TGTGCCAGCAGTTACTCCCGGGACAGCGAAAAACTGTTTTTT
TRBD1,-,TRBJ1-2,15,TRBV28,CASLGGPGGGRGYTF,TGTGCCAGCCTAGGGGGCCCAGGAGGAGGTCGGGGCTACACCTTC
-,few,TRBJ1-5,21,TRBV4-1,CASSQGSPIRSGGTLNQPQHF,TGCGCCAGCAGCCAAGGCAGTCCTATTCGGTCGGGGGGTACGTTGAATCAGCCCCAGCATTTT
-,-,TRBJ2-5,13,TRBV9,CASSGRGVETQYF,TGTGCCAGCAGCGGGAGGGGAGTGGAGACCCAGTACTTC
TRBD1,-,TRBJ2-2,15,TRBV6-1,CASRGDRGSTGELFF,TGTGCCAGCAGGGGTGACAGGGGGAGCACCGGGGAGCTGTTTTTT
-,-,TRBJ1-6,13,TRBV2,CASSELQLPPLHF,TGTGCCAGCAGTGAGTTACAGCTGCCACCCCTCCACTTT
TRBD1,-,TRBJ1-5,16,TRBV7-8,CASSFRQGVSNQPQHF,TGTGCCAGCAGCTTTCGACAGGGGGTGAGCAATCAGCCCCAGCATTTT